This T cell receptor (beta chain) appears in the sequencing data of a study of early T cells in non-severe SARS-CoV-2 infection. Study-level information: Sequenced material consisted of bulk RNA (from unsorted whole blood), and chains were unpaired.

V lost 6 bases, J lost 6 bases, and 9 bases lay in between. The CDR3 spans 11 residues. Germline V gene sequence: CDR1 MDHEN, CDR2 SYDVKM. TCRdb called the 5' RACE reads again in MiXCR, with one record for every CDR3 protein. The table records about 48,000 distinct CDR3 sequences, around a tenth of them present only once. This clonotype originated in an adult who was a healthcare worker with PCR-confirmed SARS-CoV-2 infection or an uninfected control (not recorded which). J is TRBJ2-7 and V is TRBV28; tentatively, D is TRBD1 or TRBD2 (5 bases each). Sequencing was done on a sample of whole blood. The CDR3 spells CASSSGTEQYF. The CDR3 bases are TGTGCCAGCAGCTCAGGGACCGAGCAGTACTTC.